Listed here is a single T cell receptor (beta chain). Its specific antigen is unknown. Per-base quality was not reported, and no clone a single base away is much larger than it. This sample stems from a study of CD8 T cells in Susac syndrome (dated by TCRdb to about 2019). Regarding the study in general: The study used repertoire sequencing to test whether antigen drove CD8+ T cell activation and differentiation in Susac syndrome. Paper-wide results and their limitations: The study acknowledged that relatively few individuals were included in the TCR sequencing and HLA analysis.

There are 14 amino acids in the CDR3, from cysteine to phenylalanine inclusive. The DNA shown is the 42-base CDR3, in frame from base 1. Looking up the germline V gene yields CDR1 SGHRS and CDR2 YFSETQ. Relative to germline, V is 0 bases shorter and J is 1 base shorter, with 8 bases between their ends. RNA was extracted using the RNeasy kit, and about 0.5 to 1 ug of the RNA was reverse transcribed with random hexamers. TCR beta CDR3 regions were amplified with the immunoSEQ multiplex PCR assay covering 54 Vbeta and 13 Jbeta segments. To correct PCR amplification bias, a synthetic template baseline was used for both primer optimization and computational correction. In the source study's methods: Reads were assigned to V, D and J genes according to IMGT and analyzed in immunoSEQ Analyzer, with only productive sequences retained. Clonality was calculated as one minus the Shannon entropy normalized by log2 of the number of productive unique sequences. For each patient and control, public and private clones were evaluated within the 100 most prevalent clones. Clones were defined as Susac-specific when absent from the healthy and MS cohorts, from approximately 1,100 published viral clones and from other ImmuneACCESS disease sequences. The public sequencing data were trimmed at Q25 with fastp and processed into clonotypes with MiXCR by TCRdb, which kept only in-frame beta chains. All rows with the same CDR3 protein become a single entry with the most common DNA and genes. In this record, the V and J calls reflect TCRdb's handling and not the investigators' own analysis. The sample table contains 150,000 to 250,000 distinct CDR3 sequences; only one count was recorded for 90% to 95% of them. The biggest ten clones account for 0.093% of the sample.

Peripheral blood CD8+ and CD4+ T cells from healthy donors, Susac syndrome patients and multiple sclerosis patients were profiled using high-throughput TCR beta sequencing. Multiple sclerosis controls were treatment-naive patients with stable or active relapsing-remitting disease fulfilling revised McDonald criteria. Bulk CD8+ and CD4+ T cells were purified by magnetic negative isolation, whereas CD8+ TEMRA cells were enriched by FACS. Blood was drawn into EDTA tubes, processed within 24 hours, and PBMCs were isolated by density gradient centrifugation. PBMCs intended for TCR sequencing were cryopreserved in liquid nitrogen and were subsequently thawed in a 37 degrees C water bath. The sorted or isolated CD4+, CD8+ and CD8+ TEMRA cells had a purity of 90% or higher.

Material for sequencing was CD4+ T cells from PBMCs. In this chain, TRBV5-1 is recombined with TRBJ2-7; perhaps TRBD1 is the D gene, with 5 bases matching. The TCR sequence derives from a human donor with multiple sclerosis. The sequenced DNA is TGCGCCAGCAGCTTGGGGGGCATTTCCTACGAGCAGTACTTC. This codes for CASSLGGISYEQYF.